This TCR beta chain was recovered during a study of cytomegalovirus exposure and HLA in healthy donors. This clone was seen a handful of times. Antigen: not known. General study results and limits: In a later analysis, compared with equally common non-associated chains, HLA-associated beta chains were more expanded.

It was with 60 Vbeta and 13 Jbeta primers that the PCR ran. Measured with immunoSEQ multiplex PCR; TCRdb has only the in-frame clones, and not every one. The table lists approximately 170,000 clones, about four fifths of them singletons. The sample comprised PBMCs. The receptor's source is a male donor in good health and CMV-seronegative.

CDR3 sequence reads: CASSQVPTGNQPQHF. As DNA, the CDR3 is TGCGCCAGCAGCCAAGTCCCAACGGGCAATCAGCCCCAGCATTTT. The genes are TRBV4-1 and TRBJ1-5, with D unclear. Germline CDR1 MGHRA, CDR2 YSYEKL. Trimming removed 1 base at V and 2 bases at J, with 9 bases between. The CDR3 length is 15 residues.